The clone carrying this T cell receptor (beta chain) was detected many times. The data stem from a study of T cells in Graves' hyperthyroidism and ophthalmopathy. TCR beta CDR3 regions were amplified from RNA. HTBI primers were used for first-round RT-PCR of the TCR CDR3. TCRdb used MiXCR to reprocess the multiplex PCR reads, holding one entry per CDR3 protein. The sample consists of roughly 300,000 distinct CDR3 sequences, 25% of them appearing once. Germline loops: CDR1 GTSNPN, CDR2 SVGIG (reference sequence). After removal of 0 bases from V and 4 bases from J, the junction contained 4 bases not matched to a gene. CDR3 length: 14 residues. It was over 9.5 ml of fresh peripheral blood that supplied the PBMCs.

The chain recombines TRBV30 with TRBJ1-2, with 8 nucleotides matching TRBD1. The clonotype was recovered from a man aged 40-50 years with Graves' hyperthyroidism that later progressed to Graves' ophthalmopathy. Specimen: blood. Written as DNA, the CDR3 is TGTGCCTGGAGTGTACAGGGGGTGGGCTATGGCTACACCTTC. Amino acid sequence: CAWSVQGVGYGYTF.